This T cell receptor (beta chain) was profiled in a study of T cells expressing NK-cell markers. CDR3 length equals 16 residues. TCRdb reprocessed the 5' RACE reads and stores each CDR3 protein as one record, lacking DNA. In total, the table holds 500,000 to 700,000 distinct CDR3 sequences. The origin of this receptor is a man in his late teens or twenties in good health. Material for sequencing was blood T cells: a sorted CD56 or NKG2C T cell subset, CD4+ or CD8+ T cells, or bulk PBMC T cells (not recorded which). The rearrangement uses TRBV12-3 or TRBV12-4 and TRBJ1-1; absent DNA, TCRdb's TRBD1 call cannot be checked. CDR3 amino acids: CASSFPQGSGVAEAFF.